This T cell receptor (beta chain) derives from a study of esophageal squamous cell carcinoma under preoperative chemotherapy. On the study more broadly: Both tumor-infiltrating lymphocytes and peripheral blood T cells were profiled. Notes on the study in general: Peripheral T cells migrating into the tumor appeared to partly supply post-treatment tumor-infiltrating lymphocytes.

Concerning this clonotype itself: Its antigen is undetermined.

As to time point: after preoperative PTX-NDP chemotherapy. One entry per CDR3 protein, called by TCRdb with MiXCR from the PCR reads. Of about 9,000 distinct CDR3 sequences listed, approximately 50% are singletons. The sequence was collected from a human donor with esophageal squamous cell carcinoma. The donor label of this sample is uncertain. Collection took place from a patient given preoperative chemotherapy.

The DNA for the CDR3 is TGTGCCAGCAGCGTAAGCGGGAGCGGAGGCAATGAGCAGTTCTTC. The encoded protein is CASSVSGSGGNEQFF. This rearrangement joins TRBV7-3 to TRBJ2-1; 8 bases are a match to TRBD2. Germline lookup yields CDR1 SGHTA and CDR2 FQGTGA. The CDR3 is 15 amino acids. After removal of 5 bases from V and 6 bases from J, the junction contained 9 bases not matched to a gene.